The 19 T cell receptor beta chains below were found in one sample sequenced in a study of cytomegalovirus exposure and HLA in healthy donors. The PCR had 60 Vbeta and 13 Jbeta primers. Profiled with immunoSEQ multiplex PCR; TCRdb holds only in-frame clones, not every one. The sample includes about 200,000 clones, roughly 84% of them seen just once. Material for sequencing was PBMCs. These receptors originate from a man in his fifties or sixties in good health and CMV-seronegative.

This sequence joins TRBV4-1 and TRBJ2-1; 9 bases line up with TRBD1. This CDR3 spans 17 amino acids. Looked up from germline, CDR1 is MGHRA and CDR2 is YSYEKL. Unmatched junction bases numbered 3, after V lost 0 bases and J lost 0 bases. CDR3 residues: CASSQEGQGVSYNEQFF. CDR3 DNA sequence: TGCGCCAGCAGCCAAGAGGGACAGGGCGTCTCCTACAATGAGCAGTTCTTC.

There are a few counts of this clone. The chain has TRBV25-1 and TRBJ2-5, with D possibly TRBD2 on 6 matching bases. Trimming removed 4 bases at V and 1 base at J, with 16 bases between. CDR3 length: 16 residues. Looked up from germline, CDR1 is MGHDK and CDR2 is SYGVNS. CDR3 in amino acids: CASSVGLLTLQETQYF. DNA of the CDR3: TGTGCCAGCAGTGTGGGACTTCTCACTCTCCAAGAGACCCAGTACTTC.

This clone came up a few times. This sequence joins TRBV5-4 and TRBJ1-5; D might be TRBD1 (6 bases). CDR3 length equals 13 residues. With 0 bases removed from V and 5 bases from J, the gap between germline ends came to 6 bases. Germline loops: CDR1 SGHNT, CDR2 YYREEE (reference sequence). As DNA, the CDR3 is TGTGCCAGCAGCTTGGACAGGGATCAGCCCCAGCATTTT. Its translation is CASSLDRDQPQHF. Using reference TRBV5-4 and TRBJ1-5 for the parts outside the CDR3, the full variable domain is ETGVTQSPTHLIKTRGQQVTLRCSSQSGHNTVSWYQQALGQGPQFIFQYYREEENGRGNFPPRFSGLQFPNYSSELNVNALELDDSALYLCASSLDRDQPQHFGDGTRLSIL.

This clone was seen a few times. The CDR3 coding sequence is TGTGCCAGCAGCCCCGTCGCTAGCGGTTCCTACAATGAGCAGTTCTTC. Protein product: CASSPVASGSYNEQFF. J is TRBJ2-1 and V is TRBV7-9, with TRBD2 identical over 7 bases. The V gene end was trimmed by 5 bases and the J gene end by 1 base; junction bases not matched to a gene: 8. CDR1 and CDR2 from the germline V gene are SEHNR and FQNEAQ (reference sequence). This CDR3 region has 16 residues.

The chain uses TRBV27 and TRBJ1-4; D remains unclear. This CDR3 has 14 residues. The V end was cut by 3 bases, the J end by 5 bases, with 10 bases between. Germline V gene sequence: CDR1 MNHEY, CDR2 SMNVEV (reference sequence). The CDR3 is CASSLRADNEKLFF. The CDR3 nucleotides read TGTGCCAGCAGTTTGCGGGCCGACAATGAAAAACTGTTTTTT.

The rearrangement joins TRBV15 to TRBJ2-7; 14 nucleotides align to TRBD2. V lost 5 bases and J lost 4; bases outside the gene matches: 10. Per germline, CDR1 LNHNV and CDR2 YYDKDF (reference sequence). The CDR3 is 17 residues long. CDR3 loop: CATSSSGTSGRLYEQYF. The CDR3 nucleotides are TGTGCCACCAGCTCCTCCGGGACTAGCGGGAGATTATACGAGCAGTACTTC.

This chain joins TRBV11-2 and TRBJ2-2; no definite D call. Between the trimmed V and J ends, which lost 5 bases and 3 bases, there was a span of 4 bases. The CDR3 extends over 12 amino acids. The germline V gene has CDR1 SGHAT and CDR2 FQNNGV. The CDR3 spells CASSVYTGELFF. The CDR3 bases are TGTGCCAGCAGCGTATACACCGGGGAGCTGTTTTTT.

This chain uses TRBV19 with TRBJ2-1, with unresolved D. CDR1 is LNHDA, CDR2 SQIVND, per germline (reference sequence). Trimming pared 3 bases from V and 6 bases from J, leaving 15 bases between. The length of the CDR3 is 15 residues. CDR3 DNA sequence: TGTGCCAGTAGTATTCCCCAAAACCGAGCCAATGAGCAGTTCTTC. Its translation: CASSIPQNRANEQFF.

The chain combines TRBV19 with TRBJ2-7; 8 bases agree with TRBD2. CDR3 length: 14 amino acids. The V and J ends lost 3 bases and 4 bases, in that order; junction bases with no gene match: 5. Germline CDR1 LNHDA, CDR2 SQIVND (reference sequence). CDR3 sequence reads: CASSMGLGRYEQYF. In nucleotides, the CDR3 is TGTGCCAGTAGTATGGGACTAGGACGTTACGAGCAGTACTTC.

The CDR3 DNA is TGTGCCACCAGAAAGACAGGGTTGATGAGTGGCTACACCTTC. Protein product: CATRKTGLMSGYTF. The gene calls are TRBV11-2 and TRBJ1-2; the match to TRBD1 covers 7 bases. The CDR3 loop spans 14 amino acids. The V gene end was trimmed by 10 bases and the J gene end by 7 bases; junction bases not matched to a gene: 15. Germline CDR1 and CDR2: SGHAT and FQNNGV.

The chain recombines TRBV25-1 with TRBJ2-2, with TRBD2 identical over 7 bases. V was pared by 5 bases and J by 3 bases, with 12 bases of the junction left unmatched. In germline, CDR1 is MGHDK, CDR2 SYGVNS. The CDR3 is 17 residues long. CDR3 residues: CASSKRGPSGDTGELFF. CDR3 DNA: TGTGCCAGCAGTAAACGAGGGCCTAGCGGCGACACCGGGGAGCTGTTTTTT.

The rearrangement links TRBV19 to TRBJ1-5, with D uncertain. V was pared by 1 base and J by 5 bases, with 9 bases between. CDR1 is LNHDA and CDR2 is SQIVND in the germline V gene (reference sequence). The CDR3 runs to 14 residues. The CDR3 sequence: CASSIAPLDQPQHF. In DNA form, the CDR3 reads TGTGCCAGTAGTATAGCACCGCTAGATCAGCCCCAGCATTTT.

The chain carries TRBV9 and TRBJ2-7, with 10 nucleotides matching TRBD1. V was pared by 4 bases and J by 6 bases, with 10 bases of the junction left unmatched. This CDR3 has 15 amino acids. CDR1 and CDR2 (germline): SGDLS, YYNGEE. The CDR3, as DNA: TGTGCCAGCAGCCCTGAGACAGGGGGCAAGGGCGAGCAGTACTTC. Protein: CASSPETGGKGEQYF.

This rearrangement joins TRBV7-3 to TRBJ2-7; 7 nucleotides line up with TRBD2. Germline lookup yields CDR1 SGHTA and CDR2 FQGTGA. The ends lost 7 bases at V and 1 base at J; junction bases unmatched: 7. This CDR3 is 14 amino acids long. CDR3 in DNA: TGTGCCAGCAACTCGCTAGCGGATTCCTACGAGCAGTACTTC. Its translation is CASNSLADSYEQYF.

The V and J genes are TRBV9 and TRBJ2-5; 9 bases align to TRBD1. CDR3 length equals 14 residues. The germline CDR1 and CDR2 sequences are SGDLS and YYNGEE. V trimming: 3 bases; J trimming: 2 bases; junction bases outside the gene matches: 2. CDR3 residues: CASSATGGQETQYF. DNA for the CDR3: TGTGCCAGCAGCGCGACAGGGGGACAAGAGACCCAGTACTTC. Complete variable domain (other parts from reference TRBV9 and TRBJ2-5): DSGVTQTPKHLITATGQRVTLRCSPRSGDLSVYWYQQSLDQGLQFLIQYYNGEERAKGNILERFSAQQFPDLHSELNLSSLELGDSALYFCASSATGGQETQYFGPGTRLLVL.

The genes are TRBV29-1 and TRBJ2-5, with a weak D call TRBD1 (6 bases). V was pared by 4 bases and J by 3 bases, with 12 bases between. Germline V lookup: CDR1 SQVTM, CDR2 ANQGSEA. The CDR3 consists of 13 residues. The CDR3, as DNA: TGCAGCGTTGGCAGTACAGGGAAAGAGACCCAGTACTTC. Translating gives CSVGSTGKETQYF.

The gene calls are TRBV5-6 and TRBJ2-7; 9 bases fit TRBD1. The length of the CDR3 is 17 residues. V lost 4 bases and J lost 2; bases outside the gene matches: 13. Germline V gene data show CDR1 as SGHDT and CDR2 as YYEEEE. Here the CDR3 reads CASSRHAQGAVAYEQYF. CDR3 nucleotides: TGTGCCAGCAGCCGGCATGCACAGGGGGCCGTCGCCTACGAGCAGTACTTC.

This clone was observed a few times. This rearrangement joins TRBV6-1 to TRBJ2-3, with a possible D match to TRBD2 (6 bases). Per the germline V gene, CDR1 is MNHNS and CDR2 is SASEGT. V lost 3 bases and J lost 6, with 13 bases in between. This CDR3 is 14 amino acids long. The CDR3, as DNA: TGTGCCAGCAGTGAGGGGGGAGGCGTGGATACGCAGTATTTT. Protein: CASSEGGGVDTQYF.

This clone occurred a few times. CDR3 sequence reads: CASSIGQLGNQPQHF. CDR3 nucleotide sequence: TGTGCCAGCAGCATCGGACAGCTTGGGAATCAGCCCCAGCATTTT. J is TRBJ1-5 and V is TRBV11-2; tentative D call: TRBD1 (6 bases). Germline CDR1 is SGHAT and CDR2 is FQNNGV. There are 15 residues in the CDR3. V lost 5 bases to trimming and J lost 4 bases, with 15 bases between them.